This entry lists 32 T cell receptor beta chains sequenced from one sample in a study of identical twins. TCRdb redid the calling of the 5' RACE reads with MiXCR, one entry per CDR3 protein. This sample has roughly 710,000 distinct CDR3 sequences; over 5% occur once, and the top ten carry 1.5% to 2%. Sequenced: naive T cells sorted from blood. These receptors were obtained from a man in his late teens or twenties in good health.

This clonotype was detected many times. The chain is built from TRBV20-1 and TRBJ2-1; D is perhaps TRBD2 (5 bases). The CDR3 extends over 15 amino acids. Germline V gene data show CDR1 as DFQATT and CDR2 as SNEGSKA (reference sequence). The V and J ends lost 1 base and 4 bases respectively, with 14 bases between them. The CDR3 DNA is TGCAGTGCTAGAGGGTTTGGCTTAGCGTACAATGAGCAGTTCTTC. This sequence encodes CSARGFGLAYNEQFF.

This chain joins TRBV18 and TRBJ1-2; 10 bases are a match to TRBD1. Trimming removed 3 bases from V and 0 bases from J; junction bases left unmatched: 7. CDR3 size: 17 residues. Germline V gene lookup returns CDR1 KGHSH and CDR2 LQKENI. CDR3 sequence reads: CASSPLGQGESNYGYTF. The DNA for the CDR3 is TGTGCCAGCTCACCTCTCGGACAGGGGGAATCTAACTATGGCTACACCTTC. Full variable domain (outside the CDR3, taken from reference TRBV18 and TRBJ1-2): NAGVMQNPRHLVRRRGQEARLRCSPMKGHSHVYWYRQLPEEGLKFMVYLQKENIIDESGMPKERFSAEFPKEGPSILRIQQVVRGDSAAYFCASSPLGQGESNYGYTFGSGTRLTVV.

DNA for the CDR3: TGTGCTAGTGGTTTTGCTCCCCCCTCTAGTAGCACAGATACGCAGTATTTT. Translated: CASGFAPPSSSTDTQYF. V gene TRBV12-5 combines with J gene TRBJ2-3; no firm D call. CDR3 length equals 17 residues. The germline V gene encodes CDR1 LGHNT and CDR2 FRNRAP. V dropped 3 bases and J dropped 0 bases, with 16 bases sitting between them.

This clonotype occurred a few times. This chain connects TRBV12-3 or TRBV12-4 to TRBJ2-3, with no clear D. V was cut by 2 bases and J by 1 base, with 10 bases left in between. This CDR3 comprises 15 residues. The CDR3, as DNA: TGTGCCAGCAGTTTAATCTCCCCTCGCACAGATACGCAGTATTTT. Residues: CASSLISPRTDTQYF.

The V call is TRBV28, the J call TRBJ2-5; no clear D gene. The CDR3 loop spans 14 amino acids. From germline, CDR1 is MDHEN and CDR2 SYDVKM. V was trimmed by 7 bases and J by 1 base, leaving 13 bases between them. DNA for the CDR3: TGTGCCAGCAATATGAACCGTATCCAAGAGACCCAGTACTTC. This gives the protein CASNMNRIQETQYF.

This clonotype was detected only a few times. This chain joins TRBV15 and TRBJ1-5, with D possibly matching TRBD1 (6 bases). This CDR3 is 13 amino acids long. The V end was cut by 3 bases, the J end by 7 bases, with 10 bases between. Germline CDR1 is LNHNV and CDR2 is YYDKDF (reference sequence). The CDR3 DNA sequence: TGTGCCACCAGCAGCTCAGGGGCCCAGCCCCAGCATTTT. It is translated as CATSSSGAQPQHF.

This clonotype was counted between two and nine times. CDR3 nucleotides: TGTGCCAGTAGTAGGAAACGGGACAGAACATATACTGGCTACACCTTC. This gives the protein CASSRKRDRTYTGYTF. V and J are TRBV19 and TRBJ1-2; 7 bases map to TRBD1. Germline CDR1 LNHDA, CDR2 SQIVND (reference sequence). The CDR3 runs 16 residues. J was trimmed by 7 bases and V by 4 bases; bases with no gene match: 15.

Only a few counts were recorded for this clonotype. The rearrangement uses TRBV5-5 and TRBJ2-1; D is unclear. CDR1 is SGHKS, CDR2 YYEKEE, per germline (reference sequence). V was pared by 2 bases and J by 7 bases, with 19 bases between. The CDR3 has 16 residues. CDR3 DNA: TGTGCCAGCAGCTTCGACGAGACTGCCCTAGGGAATGAGCAGTTCTTC. Protein product: CASSFDETALGNEQFF.

The chain carries TRBV4-2 and TRBJ2-3; 13 bases align to TRBD2. There are 16 residues in the CDR3. The V gene's germline CDR1 is LGHNA and CDR2 YNFKEQ. V trimming: 5 bases; J trimming: 6 bases; junction bases outside the gene matches: 8. Written as DNA, the CDR3 is TGTGCCAGCAGCATTCGGACTAGCGGGAGATTTGATACGCAGTATTTT. This translates into CASSIRTSGRFDTQYF.

This clonotype was detected ten times or more. V and J are TRBV29-1 and TRBJ2-1, with 14 bases matching TRBD2. The CDR3 sequence is 15 residues long. The trim removed 4 bases at V and 2 bases at J, leaving 1 base unmatched. Germline values: CDR1 SQVTM, CDR2 ANQGSEA. The CDR3 bases are TGCAGCGTTGGGACTAGCGGGAGGACCTACAATGAGCAGTTCTTC. It translates to CSVGTSGRTYNEQFF.

This clonotype was seen at least ten times. This sequence joins TRBV4-2 and TRBJ1-1; tentative D call: TRBD1 (6 bases). The germline V gene has CDR1 LGHNA and CDR2 YNFKEQ. Trimming removed 0 bases from V and 11 bases from J, with 13 bases in between. CDR3 size: 13 residues. CDR3 DNA: TGTGCCAGCAGCCAAGATCAAACAGGGATGGCTTTCTTT. Translating it yields CASSQDQTGMAFF.

The chain couples TRBV14 to TRBJ2-7; D gene uncertain. Trimming shortened V by 3 bases and J by 0 bases, and 6 bases separated the two germline ends. This CDR3 region has 13 residues. CDR1 is SGHDN, CDR2 FVKESK, per germline. The CDR3 is CASSQGNSYEQYF. CDR3 nucleotides: TGTGCCAGCAGCCAGGGCAACTCCTACGAGCAGTACTTC.

The table lists this clonotype with many counts. CDR3 region: CSARGGSTDTQYF. For the CDR3, the DNA is TGCAGTGCACGCGGGGGGAGCACAGATACGCAGTATTTT. The V and J genes are TRBV20-1 and TRBJ2-3, with TRBD2 matching 8 bases. Germline loops: CDR1 DFQATT, CDR2 SNEGSKA (reference sequence). This CDR3 has 13 amino acids. Trimming at V came to 6 bases and at J to 0 bases, leaving 2 bases not matched to a gene.

This clonotype was counted many times. The chain links TRBV29-1 to TRBJ2-1; TRBD1 is a possible D gene (6 bases). Germline CDR1 reads SQVTM; CDR2 reads ANQGSEA. V was clipped by 1 base and J by 3 bases, with 10 bases between them. This CDR3 contains 14 residues. The CDR3 reads CSVEVRTVYNEQFF. In DNA, the CDR3 is TGCAGCGTTGAAGTCCGGACAGTCTACAATGAGCAGTTCTTC.

This clonotype was detected only a few times. The rearrangement joins TRBV29-1 to TRBJ2-4; possible D gene TRBD1, 5 bases. This CDR3 has 14 amino acids. Looked up from germline, CDR1 is SQVTM and CDR2 is ANQGSEA. With 5 bases removed from V and 0 bases from J, the gap between germline ends came to 11 bases. CDR3 nucleotides: TGCAGCGTTACACAGGCTATAGCCAAAAACATTCAGTACTTC. The encoded protein is CSVTQAIAKNIQYF.

This clonotype showed up just a few times. This chain uses TRBV20-1 with TRBJ2-5; D gene unclear. The germline CDR1 and CDR2 sequences are DFQATT and SNEGSKA (reference sequence). V was pared by 1 base and J by 2 bases, with 11 bases between. The CDR3 spans 14 residues. CDR3 bases: TGCAGTGCTAGAGGGGTAAAGGTACAAGAGACCCAGTACTTC. The encoded protein is CSARGVKVQETQYF.

The chain employs TRBV6-5 and TRBJ2-3; 7 bases are shared with TRBD2. The germline CDR1 and CDR2 sequences are MNHEY and SVGAGI. With V trimmed by 0 bases and J by 0 bases, 6 bases remained unmatched. There are 17 residues in the CDR3. DNA of the CDR3: TGTGCCAGCAGTTACTCCCTTGGGGGAGGGAGCACAGATACGCAGTATTTT. The encoded protein is CASSYSLGGGSTDTQYF.

This clonotype was recorded many times. This chain joins TRBV27 and TRBJ1-1; possible D gene TRBD1, 5 bases. Germline assignment: CDR1 MNHEY and CDR2 SMNVEV (reference sequence). V was clipped by 0 bases and J by 4 bases, with 12 bases between them. The CDR3 totals 15 residues. In DNA, the CDR3 is TGTGCCAGCAGTTTATCTCGGGGGTGGGGCACTGAAGCTTTCTTT. It encodes CASSLSRGWGTEAFF.

The chain employs TRBV7-8 and TRBJ2-7; D call uncertain. V lost 0 bases and J 5 bases, leaving 11 bases between the germline ends. CDR1 and CDR2 from the germline V gene are SGHVS and FQNEAQ. There are 14 residues in the CDR3. The CDR3 reads CASSLARPVHEQYF. The CDR3 DNA reads TGTGCCAGCAGCTTAGCGCGACCGGTCCACGAGCAGTACTTC.

Many counts were recorded for this clonotype. The V and J genes are TRBV20-1 and TRBJ2-1; possibly TRBD2 for D (6 bases). This CDR3 has 13 residues. Per the germline V gene, CDR1 is DFQATT and CDR2 is SNEGSKA (reference sequence). V was shortened by 7 bases and J by 8 bases, with 18 bases between the two germline ends. The CDR3, as DNA: TGCAGTGTTGAGGTCGCGGGAACGGATGAGCAGTTCTTC. This sequence encodes CSVEVAGTDEQFF.

This clonotype appeared many times. The chain employs TRBV20-1 and TRBJ2-7, with 7 positions matching TRBD1. The CDR3 is 14 residues long. Germline trimming cut 0 bases from V and 5 bases from J; bases unmatched to any gene: 7. Looked up from germline, CDR1 is DFQATT and CDR2 is SNEGSKA (reference sequence). Written as DNA, the CDR3 is TGCAGTGCTAGAGAGTACTACAGGGGCCACGAGCAGTACTTC. Encoded protein: CSAREYYRGHEQYF.

This clonotype was found many times. The chain combines TRBV12-3 or TRBV12-4 with TRBJ2-1, with 11 bases identical to TRBD2. The CDR3 length is 14 residues. Trimming took 6 bases from V and 7 from J; bases not matched to a gene: 5. DNA for the CDR3: TGTGCCAGCAGAATAGCGGGAGGGCCTAATGAGCAGTTCTTC. Translation gives CASRIAGGPNEQFF.

This clonotype has at least ten counts. J is TRBJ1-2 and V is TRBV10-2; D is undetermined. The CDR3 spans 15 residues. Germline-derived CDR1 and CDR2 are WSHSY and SAAADI. V was cut by 0 bases and J by 8 bases, with 16 bases left in between. CDR3 coding DNA: TGCGCCAGCAGTGAGTCGAGGGCGTGGGGAATGGGCTACACCTTC. As protein: CASSESRAWGMGYTF.

This clonotype was seen only a few times. The V call is TRBV6-1, the J call TRBJ2-2; unclear D gene. This CDR3 comprises 15 residues. The V end lost 7 bases, the J end lost 1 base, and 13 bases lay between the germline ends. Germline V gene lookup returns CDR1 MNHNS and CDR2 SASEGT. The CDR3 is CASNPWAWNTGELFF. The CDR3 coding sequence is TGTGCCAGCAACCCCTGGGCTTGGAACACCGGGGAGCTGTTTTTT.

The V and J genes are TRBV5-6 and TRBJ1-1, with a weak D call TRBD1 (5 bases). The CDR3 is made up of 14 amino acids. Germline CDR1 SGHDT, CDR2 YYEEEE. V lost 5 bases to trimming and J lost 5 bases, with 16 bases between them. CDR3 loop: CASSQPGWRTEAFF. The CDR3 region has the DNA TGTGCCAGCAGTCAACCAGGGTGGAGGACTGAAGCTTTCTTT.

This clonotype was picked up many times. The chain combines TRBV28 with TRBJ2-5; TRBD2 matches at 8 bases. The CDR3 covers 15 residues. V dropped 1 base and J dropped 4; count of bases not matched to a gene: 5. Germline V CDR1 and CDR2: MDHEN, SYDVKM. CDR3 bases: TGTGCCAGCAGTTTATCGGCGGGAGGTCCAGAGACCCAGTACTTC. The encoded protein is CASSLSAGGPETQYF.

This clonotype was observed many times. The rearrangement links TRBV20-1 to TRBJ1-2; no definite D call. Germline V gives CDR1 DFQATT, CDR2 SNEGSKA (reference sequence). The CDR3 has 9 amino acids. Trimming shortened V by 5 bases and J by 10 bases, and 8 bases separated the two germline ends. The CDR3 region is CSAERHYTF. The CDR3 DNA follows: TGCAGTGCTGAGCGGCACTACACCTTC.

This clonotype was seen at least ten times. This chain joins TRBV28 and TRBJ2-3; 9 bases map to TRBD1. Germline assignment: CDR1 MDHEN and CDR2 SYDVKM. This CDR3 has 15 residues. After removal of 1 base from V and 6 bases from J, the junction contained 5 bases not matched to a gene. Here the CDR3 DNA reads TGTGCCAGCAGTTTATCCGGGACAGGGCTGGATACGCAGTATTTT. Protein product: CASSLSGTGLDTQYF.

This clonotype was detected once. The chain recombines TRBV24-1 with TRBJ1-4; D is unclear. The V end was cut by 9 bases, the J end by 6 bases, with 7 bases between. This CDR3 contains 11 residues. Looked up from germline, CDR1 is KGHDR and CDR2 is SFDVKD. CDR3 DNA: TGTGCCACCGAGTCGGATGAAAAACTGTTTTTT. Protein sequence: CATESDEKLFF.

This clonotype has a count of ten or more. The V gene is TRBV11-2, the J gene TRBJ2-1; TRBD2 agrees at 9 bases. V was pared by 1 base and J by 5 bases, with 3 bases of the junction left unmatched. CDR1 and CDR2 (germline): SGHAT, FQNNGV. This CDR3 has 15 residues. This CDR3 reads CASSLVLAGNNEQFF. CDR3 nucleotides: TGTGCCAGCAGCTTAGTTCTAGCGGGAAACAATGAGCAGTTCTTC.

This clonotype was recorded many times. This rearrangement joins TRBV29-1 to TRBJ1-1; no definite D call. Trimming took off 2 bases at V and 5 bases at J, with 12 bases between the two ends. Looked up from germline, CDR1 is SQVTM and CDR2 is ANQGSEA. CDR3 size: 13 residues. CDR3 sequence (DNA): TGCAGCGTTGAACGGCACCTGATGACTGAAGCTTTCTTT. It yields the protein CSVERHLMTEAFF.

A few counts support this clonotype. The chain recombines TRBV14 with TRBJ1-2, with a weak D call TRBD1 (6 bases). V lost 1 base to trimming and J lost 8 bases, with 11 bases between them. CDR1 is SGHDN and CDR2 is FVKESK in the germline V gene. This CDR3 is built from 13 residues. The CDR3 coding sequence is TGTGCCAGCAGCCAAGTACAGGGTCTCGGCTACACCTTC. Its protein product is CASSQVQGLGYTF.